The 21 T cell receptor beta chains listed next were all sequenced from one sample in a study of T cells expressing NK-cell markers. TCRdb reprocessed the 5' RACE reads and keeps a single row for each CDR3 protein, giving no DNA. Its table records 200,000 to 300,000 distinct CDR3 sequences. The sequenced sample consisted of blood T cells: a sorted CD56 or NKG2C T cell subset, CD4+ or CD8+ T cells, or bulk PBMC T cells (not recorded which). The receptor source for this set is a young man in good health.

The rearrangement links TRBV7-7 to TRBJ2-2; checking the TCRdb D call of TRBD2 is not possible without DNA. CDR1 and CDR2 from the germline V gene are SSHAT and FNYEAQ (reference sequence). This CDR3 region has 16 residues. CDR3: CASSLGDRRGTGELFF.

This chain uses TRBV4-3 with TRBJ2-7. Germline V gives CDR1 LGHNA, CDR2 YSLEER. This CDR3 spans 12 amino acids. The CDR3 is CASSQVGSEQYF.

This chain connects TRBV20-1 to TRBJ1-1. The germline gives CDR1 DFQATT, CDR2 SNEGSKA (reference sequence). This CDR3 spans 17 amino acids. CDR3 protein: CSARDYLLNQMNTEAFF.

The chain employs TRBV4-2 and TRBJ2-5; TCRdb selects TRBD2, and the lack of DNA leaves this call unchecked. There are 17 residues in the CDR3. The germline V gene encodes CDR1 LGHNA and CDR2 YNFKEQ. CDR3 sequence: CASSPQGGTSGQETQYF.

The chain uses TRBV20-1 and TRBJ2-2; TCRdb's D call, TRBD2, is unchecked because there is no DNA. Germline CDR1 is DFQATT and CDR2 is SNEGSKA (reference sequence). The CDR3 sequence is 16 residues long. CDR3: CSARGTSGSVTRELFF.

The chain employs TRBV7-3 and TRBJ1-2; TCRdb's assignment of TRBD1 cannot be checked, as there is no DNA. There are 14 residues in the CDR3. The germline V gene encodes CDR1 SGHTA and CDR2 FQGTGA. The CDR3 sequence: CASSEGRGDYGYTF.

The chain recombines TRBV10-3 with TRBJ1-1. This CDR3 is 13 amino acids long. The germline V gene has CDR1 ENHRY and CDR2 SYGVKD. CDR3 sequence: CAISPKLSAEAFF.

The gene calls are TRBV30 and TRBJ2-7; absent DNA, TCRdb's TRBD1 call cannot be checked. Germline V gene lookup returns CDR1 GTSNPN and CDR2 SVGIG (reference sequence). This CDR3 comprises 14 residues. The CDR3 protein is CAWTPGQSYVEQYF.

The chain employs TRBV20-1 and TRBJ1-5; checking the TCRdb D call of TRBD1 is not possible without DNA. Germline CDR1 reads DFQATT; CDR2 reads SNEGSKA (reference sequence). The CDR3 spans 15 residues. This chain's CDR3 is CSATKGGARNQPQHF.

The gene calls are TRBV28 and TRBJ1-1. The CDR3 sequence is 12 residues long. Germline CDR1 reads MDHEN; CDR2 reads SYDVKM. CDR3 loop: CASSFRDTEAFF.

V gene TRBV5-1 combines with J gene TRBJ2-7; without DNA, the TCRdb call of TRBD1 cannot be checked. Germline V gene sequence: CDR1 SGHRS, CDR2 YFSETQ. CDR3 length: 17 amino acids. CDR3 amino acids: CASSLRRGTPSSYEQYF.

The chain is built from TRBV7-6 and TRBJ1-1. The CDR3 loop spans 13 amino acids. Germline CDR1 is SGHVS and CDR2 is FNYEAQ. CDR3 amino acids: CATSRYFGTEAFF.

The CDR3 loop reads CASSFTQGARGAFF. J is TRBJ1-1 and V is TRBV12-3 or TRBV12-4; as DNA is missing, the TRBD1 call by TCRdb cannot be tested. The CDR3 loop spans 14 amino acids.

The chain carries TRBV12-3 or TRBV12-4 and TRBJ1-2; without DNA, the TCRdb call of TRBD1 cannot be checked. This CDR3 has 15 amino acids. The CDR3 loop is CASSLLIQGVGGYTF.

V usage is TRBV11-3 and J usage is TRBJ1-3. This CDR3 has 15 residues. The germline V gene has CDR1 SGHNT and CDR2 YENEEA. CDR3 loop: CASSSDSGSGNTIYF.

V gene TRBV6-1 combines with J gene TRBJ1-6. Germline CDR1 reads MNHNS; CDR2 reads SASEGT. The CDR3 is 16 residues long. The CDR3 reads CASSRGFQGGDSPLHF.

The rearrangement links TRBV14 to TRBJ1-6; absent DNA, TCRdb's TRBD1 call cannot be checked. CDR3 size: 14 residues. Per the germline V gene, CDR1 is SGHDN and CDR2 is FVKESK. CDR3 protein: CASRWTGRNSPLHF.

This chain connects TRBV25-1 to TRBJ2-5. CDR3 length equals 12 residues. CDR1 is MGHDK, CDR2 SYGVNS, per germline. The CDR3 region is CASSEVGWTQYF.

The chain combines TRBV12-3 or TRBV12-4 with TRBJ1-6; TCRdb's assignment of TRBD1 cannot be checked, as there is no DNA. The CDR3 totals 14 residues. CDR3: CASSLSGGNSPLHF.

CDR3 protein: CASSPSYQETQYF. The gene calls are TRBV9 and TRBJ2-5; the D gene TCRdb calls, TRBD2, cannot be checked with no DNA. The CDR3 runs to 13 residues. The germline V gene has CDR1 SGDLS and CDR2 YYNGEE.

This chain connects TRBV5-1 to TRBJ2-7; the D call of TRBD1 rests on TCRdb alone, since no DNA is present to check it. The CDR3 has 14 amino acids. CDR1 SGHRS and CDR2 YFSETQ come from the germline V gene. The chain's CDR3 is CASSLGDRGSEQYF.